These 15 T cell receptor beta chains originate from one sample sequenced in a study of T-cell memory formation after mild COVID-19. TCRdb reprocessed the 5' RACE reads with MiXCR, giving one entry per CDR3 protein. The data show a few hundred thousand distinct CDR3 sequences, with about a sixth seen just once and about 20% held by the top ten. Sequences were obtained from PBMCs or a T cell subset sorted from them (not recorded which). These TCRs come from a man between 18 and 29 years old who had mild COVID-19 (a few samples of this study predate the infection). Cell type and time point are not known.

This sequence joins TRBV5-4 and TRBJ2-2, with D perhaps matching TRBD1 (6 bases). The CDR3 is 16 amino acids. Trimming pared 5 bases from V and 4 bases from J, leaving 18 bases between. Germline assignment: CDR1 SGHNT and CDR2 YYREEE (reference sequence). The CDR3 sequence is CASSRTGSGITGELFF. CDR3 coding DNA: TGTGCCAGCAGTCGTACAGGGTCGGGAATCACCGGGGAGCTGTTTTTT.

This clonotype was counted ten times or more. CDR3 in DNA: TGTGCCAGCAGTTCCGGCGGATTCTCCTATAATTCACCCCTCCACTTT. It is translated as CASSSGGFSYNSPLHF. The chain recombines TRBV12-3 or TRBV12-4 with TRBJ1-6, with D unresolved. The CDR3 is made up of 16 amino acids. Trimming pared 4 bases from V and 0 bases from J, leaving 10 bases between.

This clonotype has a count of ten or more. The chain joins TRBV5-1 to TRBJ2-4; no definite D call. The CDR3 is 11 amino acids. CDR1 is SGHRS, CDR2 YFSETQ, per germline. The ends were cut back, 5 bases at V and 11 bases at J, with 11 bases in the middle. CDR3 DNA sequence: TGCGCCAGCAGGCACGAAACTCTTCAGTACTTC. Translating gives CASRHETLQYF.

This clonotype was recorded a few times. The rearrangement uses TRBV12-3 or TRBV12-4 and TRBJ1-1; D might be TRBD1 (6 bases). This CDR3 comprises 13 residues. Between the trimmed V and J ends, which lost 4 bases and 5 bases, there was a span of 11 bases. The CDR3 here is CASSSGEGTEAFF. CDR3 nucleotide sequence: TGTGCCAGCAGTTCAGGGGAGGGAACTGAAGCTTTCTTT.

V gene TRBV28 combines with J gene TRBJ2-5, with a tentative D call TRBD2 (5 bases). Trimming pared 4 bases from V and 5 bases from J, leaving 11 bases between. This CDR3 has 13 residues. Germline V lookup: CDR1 MDHEN, CDR2 SYDVKM. CDR3 nucleotides: TGTGCCAGCAGTTCCCCTAGCCTGGAGACCCAGTACTTC. This gives the protein CASSSPSLETQYF. Full variable domain (missing parts from reference TRBV28 and TRBJ2-5): DVKVTQSSRYLVKRTGEKVFLECVQDMDHENMFWYRQDPGLGLRLIYFSYDVKMKEKGDIPEGYSVSREKKERFSLILESASTNQTSMYLCASSSPSLETQYFGPGTRLLVL.

V usage is TRBV5-4 and J usage is TRBJ2-2; the match to TRBD1 covers 9 bases. The CDR3 loop spans 15 amino acids. Germline V lookup: CDR1 SGHNT, CDR2 YYREEE (reference sequence). The junction had 6 bases not matched to a gene; V was cut back by 7 bases and J by 2 bases. CDR3 residues: CASGRQGGNTGELFF. In DNA form, the CDR3 reads TGTGCCAGCGGACGACAGGGGGGCAACACCGGGGAGCTGTTTTTT.

The rearrangement uses TRBV7-2 and TRBJ2-1, with D perhaps TRBD2 (6 bases). The CDR3 loop spans 16 amino acids. V was shortened by 5 bases and J by 1 base, with 15 bases between the two germline ends. In germline, CDR1 is SGHTA, CDR2 FQGNSA. The CDR3 sequence is CASSPAGTRSYNEQFF. In nucleotides, the CDR3 is TGTGCCAGCAGCCCCGCCGGGACTCGGTCCTACAATGAGCAGTTCTTC. Looking up the rest from reference TRBV7-2 and TRBJ2-1 gives the full variable domain: GAGVSQSPSNKVTEKGKDVELRCDPISGHTALYWYRQSLGQGLEFLIYFQGNSAPDKSGLPSDRFSAERTGGSVSTLTIQRTQQEDSAVYLCASSPAGTRSYNEQFFGPGTRLTVL.

The rearrangement uses TRBV7-9 and TRBJ2-1; 11 bases map to TRBD2. CDR1 is SEHNR and CDR2 is FQNEAQ in the germline V gene (reference sequence). With V trimmed by 5 bases and J by 4 bases, 13 bases remained unmatched. The CDR3 is 18 amino acids. The CDR3 loop reads CASSPPGVAGGPYNEQFF. The DNA for the CDR3 is TGTGCCAGCAGCCCGCCGGGAGTAGCGGGGGGGCCTTACAATGAGCAGTTCTTC. The whole variable domain, remainder taken from reference TRBV7-9 and TRBJ2-1, is DTGVSQNPRHKITKRGQNVTFRCDPISEHNRLYWYRQTLGQGPEFLTYFQNEAQLEKSRLLSDRFSAERPKGSFSTLEIQRTEQGDSAMYLCASSPPGVAGGPYNEQFFGPGTRLTVL.

This clonotype was observed at least ten times. The genes are TRBV3-1 and TRBJ2-3, with 10 nucleotides matching TRBD2. Germline V lookup: CDR1 LGHDT, CDR2 YNNKEL (reference sequence). CDR3 length: 18 residues. V shed 0 bases, J shed 3 bases, and the junction held 9 bases outside the gene matches. CDR3 sequence (DNA): TGTGCCAGCAGCCAAGATGAGCAGCGGGGGGGCCGGACAGATACGCAGTATTTT. Translating gives CASSQDEQRGGRTDTQYF.

At least ten counts were recorded for this clonotype. The rearrangement uses TRBV6-5 and TRBJ2-3; TRBD2 aligns across 7 bases. The CDR3 is made up of 14 amino acids. CDR1 MNHEY and CDR2 SVGAGI come from the germline V gene. V shed 8 bases, J shed 3 bases, and the junction held 8 bases outside the gene matches. The CDR3 DNA follows: TGTGCCAGCGGGGCCGGGGGGAGTACAGATACGCAGTATTTT. This codes for CASGAGGSTDTQYF.

The chain joins TRBV20-1 to TRBJ2-1; TRBD1 might be the D (6 bases). CDR1 and CDR2 (germline): DFQATT, SNEGSKA (reference sequence). Trimming pared 6 bases from V and 4 bases from J, leaving 19 bases between. The CDR3 is 15 residues long. CDR3 protein: CSATRPGHSYNEQFF. The CDR3 DNA reads TGCAGTGCCACCCGCCCGGGACACTCGTACAATGAGCAGTTCTTC.

This clonotype has a handful of counts. CDR3 residues: CASSLTSGAPEQFF. The CDR3 DNA reads TGCGCCAGCAGCTTGACTAGCGGGGCCCCTGAGCAGTTCTTC. The chain employs TRBV5-1 and TRBJ2-1; 10 bases map to TRBD2. CDR1 is SGHRS, CDR2 YFSETQ, per germline. The V segment lost 1 base and the J segment 9 bases; nucleotides outside the gene matches: 4. The CDR3 has 14 residues.

This clonotype was detected many times. CDR3: CASSASGRSTGELFF. DNA of the CDR3: TGTGCCAGCAGCGCTTCGGGCCGGTCCACCGGGGAGCTGTTTTTT. This chain joins TRBV11-2 and TRBJ2-2; D ambiguous. V was cut by 5 bases and J by 4 bases, with 14 bases left in between. The CDR3 length is 15 residues. Germline loops: CDR1 SGHAT, CDR2 FQNNGV.

The V and J genes are TRBV2 and TRBJ2-3; a weak D match, TRBD1 (6 bases). Between the trimmed V and J ends, which lost 4 bases and 1 base, there was a span of 9 bases. The CDR3 spans 14 residues. Germline assignment: CDR1 SNHLY and CDR2 FYNNEI. The chain's CDR3 is CASSGGLGTDTQYF. The CDR3 DNA reads TGTGCCAGCAGTGGGGGGCTGGGCACAGATACGCAGTATTTT.

The chain is built from TRBV4-1 and TRBJ2-5; tentatively, D is TRBD1 or TRBD2 (5 bases each). The CDR3 totals 17 residues. Germline lookup yields CDR1 MGHRA and CDR2 YSYEKL. V lost 1 base and J lost 4, with 19 bases in between. This chain's CDR3 is CASSQGWGTNGLETQYF. DNA of the CDR3: TGCGCCAGCAGCCAAGGCTGGGGGACCAACGGGCTAGAGACCCAGTACTTC.